The next 8 T cell receptor beta chains were all read from a single sample in a study of sequential checkpoint blockade in melanoma. This table comes from immunoSEQ multiplex PCR, and its TCRdb copy is limited to in-frame clones, with some not included. The sample lists 10,000 to 15,000 clones; roughly 24% were seen once. Treatment: randomized to nivolumab then ipilimumab (arm A) or the reverse (arm B). The material was tumor tissue (inferred from file names), obtained from a patient given nivolumab and ipilimumab in sequence. Source of these receptors: a human donor with melanoma.

In this sample, this clone turned up many times. The chain joins TRBV11-3 to TRBJ1-6, with D possibly TRBD1 on 5 matching bases. The CDR3 is 15 amino acids. V was trimmed by 1 base and J by 7 bases, leaving 11 bases between them. The germline V gene encodes CDR1 SGHNT and CDR2 YENEEA. The CDR3 spells CASSLGGGSNSPLHF. DNA for the CDR3: TGTGCCAGCAGCTTAGGTGGGGGATCGAATTCACCCCTCCACTTT. Filled out from reference TRBV11-3 and TRBJ1-6, the complete variable domain reads EAGVVQSPRYKIIEKKQPVAFWCNPISGHNTLYWYLQNLGQGPELLIRYENEEAVDDSQLPKDRFSAERLKGVDSTLKIQPAELGDSAVYLCASSLGGGSNSPLHFGNGTRLTVT.

This clone is deemed medium-sized (0.01 to 0.1%). DNA for the CDR3: TGTGCCAGCAGTTCCCCAGCAGGCCTTAATGAAAAACTGTTTTTT. The encoded protein is CASSSPAGLNEKLFF. The chain carries TRBV28 and TRBJ1-4; D gene ambiguous. The CDR3 contains 15 residues. The V and J ends lost 4 bases and 4 bases respectively, with 13 bases between them. The germline V gene has CDR1 MDHEN and CDR2 SYDVKM.

The chain links TRBV19 to TRBJ2-1, with D possibly being TRBD1 (6 bases). CDR1 is LNHDA, CDR2 SQIVND, per germline (reference sequence). Trimming took off 0 bases at V and 0 bases at J, with 15 bases between the two ends. The CDR3 is 18 amino acids. The CDR3 DNA is TGTGCCAGTAGTATAGATCGGGCACAGGGTCCCTCCTACAATGAGCAGTTCTTC. Its protein product is CASSIDRAQGPSYNEQFF.

A few counts support this clone. The chain carries TRBV6-8 and TRBJ1-5, with D unclear. CDR3 length: 16 amino acids. V was trimmed by 2 bases and J by 2 bases, leaving 13 bases between them. The V gene's germline CDR1 is MNHGY and CDR2 SAAAGT. CDR3 DNA: TGTGCCAGCAGTTACAGGGCGGACTCGGGCAATCAGCCCCAGCATTTT. It encodes CASSYRADSGNQPQHF.

A few counts support this clone. J is TRBJ2-7 and V is TRBV11-3, with D maybe TRBD1 (6 bases). Between the trimmed V and J ends, which lost 3 bases and 3 bases, there was a span of 12 bases. The V gene's germline CDR1 is SGHNT and CDR2 YENEEA. The CDR3 loop spans 14 amino acids. The CDR3 spells CASSLAGVDYEQYF. CDR3 in DNA: TGTGCCAGCAGCTTGGCAGGGGTTGACTACGAGCAGTACTTC.

This chain uses TRBV29-1 with TRBJ1-1; D remains unclear. The CDR3 runs to 13 residues. Germline V gene lookup returns CDR1 SQVTM and CDR2 ANQGSEA. The germline V and J ends were trimmed by 8 bases and 3 bases, with 16 bases remaining between them. This CDR3 reads CSLPPTGDTEAFF. DNA of the CDR3: TGCAGCCTTCCCCCCACCGGGGACACTGAAGCTTTCTTT.

In its sample, this clone was seen a few times. The chain links TRBV6-1 to TRBJ1-6, with D tentatively TRBD1 (5 bases). Germline loops: CDR1 MNHNS, CDR2 SASEGT. V lost 1 base to trimming and J lost 7 bases, with 8 bases between them. This CDR3 is built from 14 residues. CDR3 sequence (DNA): TGTGCCAGCAGTGAAGGCAGGGAGAATTCACCCCTCCACTTT. Translating it yields CASSEGRENSPLHF.

This chain links TRBV19 with TRBJ1-5, with D unresolved. Trimming left V 3 bases short and J 3 bases short, with 9 bases between. CDR1 and CDR2 (germline): LNHDA, SQIVND (reference sequence). This CDR3 has 14 amino acids. The CDR3 nucleotides read TGTGCCAGTAGTATTTCCGGGCACAATCAGCCCCAGCATTTT. This sequence encodes CASSISGHNQPQHF.